This TCR beta chain was retrieved from a study of blood T cells in healthy people across ages. Whole-study findings and limits: Age brought a roughly linear fall in TCR beta diversity measured per million T cells. CMV infection status of these donors was not known.

In the case of this clonotype: The antigen is undetermined.

A second 7 to 11 cycle PCR used barcoded and J-beta primers. Each sample yielded at least 2.5 million CDR3-containing paired-end reads. TCRdb re-called the 5' RACE reads with MiXCR, one entry per CDR3 protein. The data hold around 900,000 distinct CDR3 sequences, with roughly 50% observed a single time. The CDR3 contains 13 residues. V lost 8 bases, J lost 13 bases, and 24 bases lay in between. The germline V gene has CDR1 DFQATT and CDR2 SNEGSKA (reference sequence). The specimen sequenced was blood. The chain employs TRBV20-1 and TRBJ2-4, with D possibly matching TRBD2 (5 bases). The source is a woman aged 55-69 years in good health. CDR3 DNA sequence: TGCAGTCGAAGCGCGGGCAGACTTCCACGGCAGTACTTC. It translates to CSRSAGRLPRQYF.